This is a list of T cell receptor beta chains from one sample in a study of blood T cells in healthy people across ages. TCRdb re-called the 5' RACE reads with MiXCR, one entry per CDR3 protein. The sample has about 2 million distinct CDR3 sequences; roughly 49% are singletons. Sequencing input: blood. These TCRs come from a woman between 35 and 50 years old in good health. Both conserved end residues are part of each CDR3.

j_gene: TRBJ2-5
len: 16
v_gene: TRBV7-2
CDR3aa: CASSSQGLAGKETQYF

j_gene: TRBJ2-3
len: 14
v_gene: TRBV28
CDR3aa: CASTAGSNTDTQYF

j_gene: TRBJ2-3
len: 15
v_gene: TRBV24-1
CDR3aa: CATSPGPTSTDTQYF

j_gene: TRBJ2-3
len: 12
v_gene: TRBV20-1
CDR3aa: CSAYQGGDTQYF

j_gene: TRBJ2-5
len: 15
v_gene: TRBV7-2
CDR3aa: CASSAPGTTLETQYF

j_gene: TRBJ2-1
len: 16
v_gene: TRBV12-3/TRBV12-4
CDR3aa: CASSLSGTGKNNEQFF

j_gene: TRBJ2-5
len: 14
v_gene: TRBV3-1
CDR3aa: CASTAKRASGTQYF

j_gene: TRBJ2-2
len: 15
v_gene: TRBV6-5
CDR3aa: CASSLLSGNTGELFF

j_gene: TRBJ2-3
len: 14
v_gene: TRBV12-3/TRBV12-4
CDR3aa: CASSSRAAADTQYF

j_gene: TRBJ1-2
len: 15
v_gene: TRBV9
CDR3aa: CASSVVTGGAGGYTF

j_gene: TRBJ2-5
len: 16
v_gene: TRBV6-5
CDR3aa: CASSPSSTAGYYERYF

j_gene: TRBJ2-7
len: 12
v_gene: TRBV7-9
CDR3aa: CASSREFVEQYF

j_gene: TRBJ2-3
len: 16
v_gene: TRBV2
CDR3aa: CASSEARAGGLDTQYF

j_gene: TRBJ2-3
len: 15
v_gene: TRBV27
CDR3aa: CASSLLGTPTDTQYF

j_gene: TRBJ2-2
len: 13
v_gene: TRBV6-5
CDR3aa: CASSYWKAGELFF

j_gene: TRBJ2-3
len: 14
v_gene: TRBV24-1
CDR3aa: CATSLGLSTDTQYF

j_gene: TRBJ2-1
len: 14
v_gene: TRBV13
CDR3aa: CASSLEPSGDEQFF

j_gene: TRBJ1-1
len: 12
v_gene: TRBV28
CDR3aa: CASSGRHREAFF

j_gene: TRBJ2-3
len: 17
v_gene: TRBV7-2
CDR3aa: CASSLVASGGSTDTQYF

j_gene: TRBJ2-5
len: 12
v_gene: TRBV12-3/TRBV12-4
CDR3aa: CATGTSGQTQYF

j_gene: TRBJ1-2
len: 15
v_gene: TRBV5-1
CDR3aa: CASSSRDRGEYGYTF

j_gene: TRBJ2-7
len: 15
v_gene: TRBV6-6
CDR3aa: CASSYSPGLAGVQYF

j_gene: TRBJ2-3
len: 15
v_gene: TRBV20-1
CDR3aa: CSAQRKDRVTDTQYF

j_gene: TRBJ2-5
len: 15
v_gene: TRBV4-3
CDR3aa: CASSQFALRVGKQYF

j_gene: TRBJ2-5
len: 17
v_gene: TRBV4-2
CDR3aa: CASSQEIALAAQETQYF

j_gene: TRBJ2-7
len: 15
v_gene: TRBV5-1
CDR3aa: CASSLDGGGPYEQYF

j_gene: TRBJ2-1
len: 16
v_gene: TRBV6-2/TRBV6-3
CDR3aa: CASSYPMFGQNNEQFF

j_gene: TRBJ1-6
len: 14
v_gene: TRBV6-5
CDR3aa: CASSPSGRDSPLHF

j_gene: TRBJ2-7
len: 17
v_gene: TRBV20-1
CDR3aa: CSARSGLRGAKDYEQYF

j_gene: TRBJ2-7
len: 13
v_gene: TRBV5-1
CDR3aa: CASSLMTDKKQYF

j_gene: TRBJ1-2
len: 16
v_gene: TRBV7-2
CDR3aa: CASSFQGVQVKAGYTF

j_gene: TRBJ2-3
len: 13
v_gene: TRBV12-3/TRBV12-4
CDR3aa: CASRIVRADTQYF

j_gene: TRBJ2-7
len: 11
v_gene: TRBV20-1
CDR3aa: CSAGVSYEQYF

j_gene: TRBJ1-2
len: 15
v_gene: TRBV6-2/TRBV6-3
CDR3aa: CASSSTTYYLYGYTF

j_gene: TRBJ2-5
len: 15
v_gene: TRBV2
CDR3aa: CASSLVRRNQETQYF

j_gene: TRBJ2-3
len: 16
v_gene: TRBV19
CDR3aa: CASSKGSGGATDTQYF

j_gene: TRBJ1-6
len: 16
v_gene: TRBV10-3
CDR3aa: CAISEREGRGNSPLHF